These 17 T cell receptor beta chains share one sample of origin, sequenced in a study of blood T cell repertoires in COVID-19. The repertoire was sequenced with immunoSEQ multiplex PCR; TCRdb's copy has only in-frame clones and lacks some. The repertoire has about 330,000 clones, about 85% of them found once; the top ten carry approximately 5.4%. The specimen was PBMCs or T cells enriched from blood (not recorded which). The receptors were gathered from a woman between 25 and 40 years old who had recovered from COVID-19.

For this clone: In the same sample, other DNA sequences code for this CDR3. This rearrangement joins TRBV10-3 to TRBJ1-3; a possible D gene is TRBD1 (6 bases). The CDR3 has 13 amino acids. Trimming left V 4 bases short and J 4 bases short, with 8 bases between. CDR1 and CDR2 from the germline V gene are ENHRY and SYGVKD. Here the CDR3 reads CAISAGAGNTIYF. The CDR3 DNA follows: TGTGCCATCAGTGCAGGGGCGGGAAACACCATATATTTT.

This rearrangement joins TRBV6-2 or TRBV6-3 to TRBJ1-2; D is undetermined. CDR1 is MNHEY and CDR2 is SVGEGT in the germline V gene. This CDR3 region has 14 residues. The V end lost 2 bases, the J end lost 1 base, and 8 bases lay between the germline ends. The CDR3 reads CASSYPGGNYGYTF. CDR3 nucleotide sequence: TGTGCCAGCAGTTACCCGGGAGGTAACTATGGCTACACCTTC.

The rearrangement joins TRBV5-1 to TRBJ2-7, with a tentative D call TRBD1 (6 bases). CDR3 length equals 14 residues. The V gene's germline CDR1 is SGHRS and CDR2 YFSETQ. V was clipped by 0 bases and J by 3 bases, with 10 bases between them. The CDR3 here is CASSLETGNYEQYF. DNA for the CDR3: TGCGCCAGCAGCTTGGAGACAGGTAACTACGAGCAGTACTTC.

The chain combines TRBV28 with TRBJ1-4; 9 bases agree with TRBD1. CDR1 and CDR2 from the germline V gene are MDHEN and SYDVKM. V was clipped by 1 base and J by 5 bases; unmatched bases: 2. This CDR3 contains 15 residues. The DNA of the CDR3 is TGTGCCAGCAGTTTATTCGGGACAGGGAATGAAAAACTGTTTTTT. Translating it yields CASSLFGTGNEKLFF.

Only one count was recorded for this clone. This sequence joins TRBV7-9 and TRBJ1-2; D is undetermined. The ends were cut back, 5 bases at V and 4 bases at J, with 14 bases in the middle. Germline-derived CDR1 and CDR2 are SEHNR and FQNEAQ (reference sequence). The CDR3 is made up of 14 amino acids. CDR3 sequence reads: CASSPNSLGYGYTF. The CDR3, as DNA: TGTGCCAGCAGCCCGAACTCGCTAGGCTATGGCTACACCTTC. Drawing the rest from reference TRBV7-9 and TRBJ1-2, the complete variable domain is DTGVSQNPRHKITKRGQNVTFRCDPISEHNRLYWYRQTLGQGPEFLTYFQNEAQLEKSRLLSDRFSAERPKGSFSTLEIQRTEQGDSAMYLCASSPNSLGYGYTFGSGTRLTVV.

The V gene is TRBV6-6, the J gene TRBJ2-7, with unresolved D. The V end was cut by 7 bases, the J end by 0 bases, with 13 bases between. Germline V CDR1 and CDR2: MNHNY, SVGAGI (reference sequence). The CDR3 totals 14 residues. Written as DNA, the CDR3 is TGTGCCAGCACCCATCTGGAGAGCTCCTACGAGCAGTACTTC. Its protein is CASTHLESSYEQYF.

The CDR3 region is CASSLGQGNYGYTF. The DNA for the CDR3 is TGTGCCAGCAGTTTAGGACAGGGTAACTATGGCTACACCTTC. The chain is built from TRBV27 and TRBJ1-2, with 8 bases aligning to TRBD1. Germline trimming cut 2 bases from V and 1 base from J; bases unmatched to any gene: 0. The CDR3 is 14 residues long. Germline assignment: CDR1 MNHEY and CDR2 SMNVEV (reference sequence).

The chain uses TRBV6-5 and TRBJ1-5; a possible D gene is TRBD1 (6 bases). V lost 5 bases to trimming and J lost 4 bases, with 15 bases between them. Germline loops: CDR1 MNHEY, CDR2 SVGAGI. The CDR3 is 15 amino acids. The CDR3 here is CASSQNHRENQPQHF. CDR3 DNA: TGTGCCAGCAGTCAAAACCACAGGGAAAATCAGCCCCAGCATTTT.

Turning to this clone: One end of the junction fails to match germline, which may point to a read error. This chain uses TRBV2 with TRBJ1-2, with unresolved D. CDR1 and CDR2 from the germline V gene are SNHLY and FYNNEI. This CDR3 contains 10 residues. The CDR3 is CASSEGTFFF. The CDR3 nucleotides read TGTGCCAGCAGTGAGGGCACTTTTTTCTTC.

The chain has TRBV9 and TRBJ2-1; no definite D call. V was clipped by 9 bases and J by 1 base, with 14 bases between them. CDR1 and CDR2 from the germline V gene are SGDLS and YYNGEE. The CDR3 is 14 amino acids. The CDR3 DNA follows: TGTGCCACCGCCTCTTCGAGTTCCTACAATGAGCAGTTCTTC. Amino acids: CATASSSSYNEQFF.

The chain uses TRBV6-5 and TRBJ1-6; tentatively, D is TRBD1 (5 bases). The CDR3 consists of 15 residues. Germline values: CDR1 MNHEY, CDR2 SVGAGI. With 2 bases removed from V and 10 bases from J, the gap between germline ends came to 15 bases. This CDR3 is CASSYGAPLRSPLHF. In DNA, the CDR3 is TGTGCCAGCAGTTACGGGGCGCCTTTGAGATCACCCCTCCACTTT.

This chain joins TRBV30 and TRBJ1-2; 8 positions match TRBD1. The CDR3 runs to 14 residues. The germline gives CDR1 GTSNPN, CDR2 SVGIG (reference sequence). V gave up 1 base and J gave up 4 bases; unmatched junction bases: 5. The CDR3 sequence: CAWSALTGAYGYTF. CDR3 bases: TGTGCCTGGAGTGCTCTGACAGGGGCCTATGGCTACACCTTC.

V and J are TRBV19 and TRBJ1-2; D is unclear. CDR1 and CDR2 from the germline V gene are LNHDA and SQIVND (reference sequence). The CDR3 spans 14 residues. Trimming shortened V by 3 bases and J by 4 bases, and 12 bases separated the two germline ends. The DNA for the CDR3 is TGTGCCAGTAGTATTCTGGCCACAAGCTATGGCTACACCTTC. Its translation: CASSILATSYGYTF.

The chain employs TRBV6-2 or TRBV6-3 and TRBJ1-6, with D unclear. Germline assignment: CDR1 MNHEY and CDR2 SVGEGT. The CDR3 totals 14 residues. V dropped 3 bases and J dropped 0 bases, with 3 bases sitting between them. CDR3 coding DNA: TGTGCCAGCAGTTATAGCTCCTATAATTCACCCCTCCACTTT. Translated, it gives CASSYSSYNSPLHF.

The chain is built from TRBV5-4 and TRBJ1-1; possible D gene TRBD1, 6 bases. CDR3 length equals 14 residues. V shed 4 bases and J shed 2 bases, with 12 bases lying between them. The germline gives CDR1 SGHNT, CDR2 YYREEE (reference sequence). CDR3 coding DNA: TGTGCCAGCAGCCCCTCAGGGGTCAACACTGAAGCTTTCTTT. Its protein product is CASSPSGVNTEAFF.

The gene calls are TRBV28 and TRBJ1-1; D not certain. The germline V gene has CDR1 MDHEN and CDR2 SYDVKM. The CDR3 runs 12 residues. V lost 5 bases and J 6 bases, leaving 10 bases between the germline ends. CDR3 sequence reads: CASSVPVPEAFF. CDR3 coding DNA: TGTGCCAGCAGTGTCCCCGTTCCTGAAGCTTTCTTT. The complete variable domain, with remaining parts taken from reference TRBV28 and TRBJ1-1, reads DVKVTQSSRYLVKRTGEKVFLECVQDMDHENMFWYRQDPGLGLRLIYFSYDVKMKEKGDIPEGYSVSREKKERFSLILESASTNQTSMYLCASSVPVPEAFFGQGTRLTVV.

The chain is built from TRBV30 and TRBJ1-1, with D perhaps TRBD1 (5 bases). V lost 3 bases and J 5 bases, leaving 16 bases between the germline ends. Germline V gives CDR1 GTSNPN, CDR2 SVGIG (reference sequence). The CDR3 length is 14 residues. The DNA for the CDR3 is TGTGCCTGGAGGCAGCCCGGGGGGGGTACTGAAGCTTTCTTT. Its protein product is CAWRQPGGGTEAFF. Full variable domain (outside the CDR3, taken from reference TRBV30 and TRBJ1-1): SQTIHQWPATLVQPVGSPLSLECTVEGTSNPNLYWYRQAAGRGLQLLFYSVGIGQISSEVPQNLSASRPQDRQFILSSKKLLLSDSGFYLCAWRQPGGGTEAFFGQGTRLTVV.